Reported below is one TCR beta chain. The antigen this receptor binds is unknown. At one end the junction does not follow the germline gene, possibly because of a read error. The source of the sample is a study of molecular identifiers for immune sequencing clone quantification listed by TCRdb under 2018. Broadly, across the study: For a replicate experiment, RNA from approximately 20,000 or 100,000 naive CD8 T cells was divided into five aliquots, and four of the five aliquots were sequenced. This methods study benchmarked molecular-identifier clustering-based TCR repertoire sequencing (MIDCIRS) and TCR RNA copy counting, using CD8 T cells to do so.

Overall study results and their limits: When barcode sub-clustering was not used, chimeric consensus sequences inflated TCR diversity, with chimeras reaching as high as 47%. Highly expanded clone sizes could be underestimated because identical TCR molecules may share a barcode. Modeling estimated 3 to 3.5 recovered TCR RNA copies per cell, compared with approximately 10 by digital PCR, which implies 25% to 30% capture efficiency. In CMV-specific effector cells, clones with more than 20 RNA copies contained over 97% of molecules, whereas in naive cells such clones contained under 1% of molecules. Naive libraries contained spiked-in Jurkat TCR RNA (more than nine copies' worth), which is not part of the donor repertoire. Even against a background of about a million naive CD8 T cells, spiked-in Jurkat TCR RNA amounting to a single cell's worth was reported to be detectable.

Inclusive of the bounding cysteine and phenylalanine, the CDR3 is 20 residues long. Only the CDR3 DNA is retained, 60 bases long and in frame from the first base. The library came from PCR. TCRdb lists the instrument as NextSeq 500. Bulk TCR libraries were made following a previously described method, with the TCR primers given in Table S5. Total RNA was purified with the Qiagen AllPrep DNA/RNA kit. Before analysis, reads from multiple sequencing runs of the same library were pooled. The authors' pipeline ran thus. Reads were retained only if an exact TCR constant sequence was present, and the retained reads were trimmed to 150 nt and grouped according to their 12-nt molecular barcodes. Within each barcode group, reads were sub-clustered at a 15% Levenshtein threshold, and quality-weighted consensus sequences were built per RNA molecule. Non-functional sequences were filtered out, along with any lower-count sequence sitting one edit away from another sequence. Barcode sub-clusters with fewer than 20% of the maximum read count were removed, based on fitting two negative binomial distributions. The public reads were quality trimmed at Q25 with fastp and then assembled into clones with MiXCR by TCRdb, keeping productive beta chains. Every CDR3 protein is listed once, alongside the most common genes and DNA of its rows. V and J calls and clone size were set by TCRdb, not the authors. Here the sample has around 300,000 distinct CDR3 sequences; 24% occur a single time. The ten most abundant clones make up 0.65% to 0.75% of the sample.

Libraries of naive CD8 T cells were generated from around 20,000 to 1,000,000 sorted cells, with 10%, 30% or 50% of the purified RNA used. On a BD FACSAria II, naive CD8 T cells were FACS-sorted as CD8+CD4-CCR7+CD45RA+ and collected into RLT Plus buffer. To test detection sensitivity, Jurkat RNA equivalent to more than eight TCR copies was spiked into samples of about 17,000-1,100,000 naive CD8 T cells. CD8 T cells were enriched using RosetteSep CD8+ T Cell Enrichment Cocktail and Ficoll-Paque, and the enriched cells then underwent ACK red cell lysis. Specimen: naive CD8+ T cells from blood, with Jurkat cell RNA spiked in. Read against the paper, the sample's cell subset or site label means: FACS-sorted CD8+CD4-CCR7+CD45RA+ naive T cells. The receptor comes from a human donor in good health. Some libraries in this study had Jurkat cell RNA spiked in. This receptor chain uses TRBV12-3 or TRBV12-4 and TRBJ2-3; the D gene is possibly TRBD1 or TRBD2, each agreeing over 5 bases. The nucleotide sequence reads as follows: TGTGCCAGCAGTCCAACCGGGACGGGGCTCACAGCTATTAGCACAGGTACGCAGTATTTT. It specifies CASSPTGTGLTAISTGTQYF.